This TCR beta chain was obtained from a study of shared clonotypes between healthy human individuals. Study-level points and caveats: Several donors showed sharing of approximately 5% of naive CD4 clonotypes.

Into CD45RA+ naive and CD45RA-negative memory subsets, the CD4+ cells were split. The V gene's germline CDR1 is SGHRS and CDR2 YFSETQ. This CDR3 region has 13 residues. Trimming took 5 bases from V and 1 from J, leaving 9 bases between them. The method was immunoSEQ multiplex PCR; TCRdb's version includes in-frame clones alone and lacks a portion of them. In the table there are roughly 2.5 million clones, 90% to 95% of which are singletons. For this clone: Its antigen is undetermined.

The rearrangement uses TRBV5-1 and TRBJ2-5; D is unclear. The specimen was naive CD4+ T cells sorted from blood. As to subset: CD45RA+ positively selected. This receptor was identified in a young man in good health. The CDR3 here is CASRKGFQETQYF. The CDR3 DNA sequence: TGCGCCAGCAGGAAAGGGTTCCAAGAGACCCAGTACTTC.